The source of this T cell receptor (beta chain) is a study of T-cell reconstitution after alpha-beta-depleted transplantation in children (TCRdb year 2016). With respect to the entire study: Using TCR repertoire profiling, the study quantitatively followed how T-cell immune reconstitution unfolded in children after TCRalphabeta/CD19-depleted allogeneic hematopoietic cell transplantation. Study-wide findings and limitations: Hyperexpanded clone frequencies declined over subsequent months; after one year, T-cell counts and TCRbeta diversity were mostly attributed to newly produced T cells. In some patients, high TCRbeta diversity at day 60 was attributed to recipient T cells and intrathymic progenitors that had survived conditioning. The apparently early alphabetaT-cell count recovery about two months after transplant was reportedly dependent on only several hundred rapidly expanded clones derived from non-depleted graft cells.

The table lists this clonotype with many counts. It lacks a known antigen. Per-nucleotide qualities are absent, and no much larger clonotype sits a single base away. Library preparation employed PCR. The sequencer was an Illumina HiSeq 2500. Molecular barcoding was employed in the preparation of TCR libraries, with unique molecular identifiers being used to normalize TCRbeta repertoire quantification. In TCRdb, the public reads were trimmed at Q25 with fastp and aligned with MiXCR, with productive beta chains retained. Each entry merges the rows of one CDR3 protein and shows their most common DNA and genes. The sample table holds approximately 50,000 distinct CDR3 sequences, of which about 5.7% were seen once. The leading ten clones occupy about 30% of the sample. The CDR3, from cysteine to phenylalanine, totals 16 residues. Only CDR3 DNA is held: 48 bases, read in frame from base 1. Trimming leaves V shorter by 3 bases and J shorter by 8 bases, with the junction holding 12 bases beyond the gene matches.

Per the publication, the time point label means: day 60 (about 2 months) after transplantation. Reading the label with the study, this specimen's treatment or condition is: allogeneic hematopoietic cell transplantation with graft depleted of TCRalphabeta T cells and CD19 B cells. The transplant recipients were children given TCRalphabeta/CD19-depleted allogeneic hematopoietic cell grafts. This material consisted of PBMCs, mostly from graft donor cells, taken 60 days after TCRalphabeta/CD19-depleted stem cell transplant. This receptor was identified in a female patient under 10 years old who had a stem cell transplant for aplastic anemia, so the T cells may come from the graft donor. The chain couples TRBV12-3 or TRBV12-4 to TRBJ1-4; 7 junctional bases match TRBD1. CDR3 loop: CASSFGTGVGPEKLFF. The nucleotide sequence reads TGTGCCAGCAGTTTTGGTACAGGGGTGGGCCCAGAAAAACTGTTTTTT.